Sequencing of this TCR beta chain was carried out in a study of blood T cells in healthy people across ages. Through a sample-barcoded 5' primer and a J-beta primer mix, a second PCR was run for roughly 6 to 12 cycles. TCRdb reprocessed the 5' RACE reads via MiXCR and lists one record per CDR3 protein. The sample has just under 900,000 distinct CDR3 sequences, under 35% seen once; the top ten hold roughly a sixth. The CDR3 extends over 14 amino acids. Germline values: CDR1 WSHSY, CDR2 SAAADI. Deletions cut 6 bases from V and 3 bases from J, with 14 bases between. This clonotype appeared a few times. Russia was home to the donors, healthy Caucasian individuals aged 6 to 90.

This TCR was recovered from a woman older than 75 in good health. Material: blood. The chain joins TRBV10-2 to TRBJ1-1; D uncertain. CDR3 DNA sequence: TGCGCCAGCAGGCCGACGGGGATGTACACTGAAGCTTTCTTT. Translation: CASRPTGMYTEAFF.